These 2 T cell receptor beta chains share one sample of origin, sequenced in a study of technical replicates of blood from several donors. Clones were read by immunoSEQ multiplex PCR, and TCRdb kept only the in-frame ones, dropping some. The data hold approximately 99,000 clones, with approximately 96% observed a single time. Source material: T cells isolated from PBMCs. The receptor source for this set is a human donor in good health.

The chain employs TRBV5-1 and TRBJ2-3, with D maybe TRBD1 (6 bases). The CDR3 has 16 residues. Germline V CDR1 and CDR2: SGHRS, YFSETQ. Trimming removed 4 bases from V and 5 bases from J, with 20 bases in between. The CDR3 DNA sequence: TGCGCCAGCAGCCCCCACCCGACAGGAGATGGAGATACGCAGTATTTT. Translation: CASSPHPTGDGDTQYF.

CDR3 DNA: TGTGCCAGCAGCTTAGCGGCGGGGGATCATGGCTACACCTTC. Translation gives CASSLAAGDHGYTF. The J gene is TRBJ1-2, the V gene TRBV7-2; possible D gene TRBD1, 5 bases. The CDR3 is made up of 14 amino acids. The V gene's germline CDR1 is SGHTA and CDR2 FQGNSA. Trimming pared 0 bases from V and 6 bases from J, leaving 11 bases between.